Presented here are 19 T cell receptor beta chains from one specimen sequenced in a study of metastatic and nonmetastatic thyroid tumors. Using MiXCR, TCRdb re-called clones from the PCR reads. The profile shows tens of thousands of clones, roughly 4% of them singletons. Before thyroid surgery, none of the patients had received any treatment. Sequenced sample: blood. These receptor sequences come from a female donor with papillary thyroid cancer or a benign thyroid nodule (not recorded which). Some clones in this sample may be carry-over from other donors' samples.

This clone was recorded at least ten times. This sequence joins TRBV3-1 and TRBJ2-1, with no clear D. The V gene lost 2 bases and the J gene lost 7 bases, with 12 bases spanning the gap. Germline V gene sequence: CDR1 LGHDT, CDR2 YNNKEL (reference sequence). The CDR3 has 14 amino acids. The CDR3: CASSQLSTGNEQFF. CDR3 bases: TGTGCCAGCAGCCAACTCAGTACTGGGAATGAGCAGTTCTTC.

Relative to its sample, this clone is medium-sized. The chain carries TRBV28 and TRBJ2-7; 7 nucleotides line up with TRBD2. Germline lookup yields CDR1 MDHEN and CDR2 SYDVKM. The CDR3 has 15 residues. Losses at the gene ends were 5 bases for V and 2 bases for J; bases not matched to a gene: 9. The CDR3 here is CASSPNSGPTYEQYF. Written as DNA, the CDR3 is TGTGCCAGCAGTCCAAATAGCGGGCCCACCTACGAGCAGTACTTC.

In its sample, this clone was seen many times. The genes are TRBV20-1 and TRBJ2-3, with 7 bases aligning to TRBD2. The V gene's germline CDR1 is DFQATT and CDR2 SNEGSKA (reference sequence). The trim removed 0 bases at V and 6 bases at J, leaving 12 bases unmatched. CDR3 length: 16 amino acids. CDR3 nucleotide sequence: TGCAGTGCTAGAGATCCTGCGGGGAGGGCCTGGGATACGCAGTATTTT. Protein sequence: CSARDPAGRAWDTQYF.

The chain joins TRBV6-6 to TRBJ1-1; D is possibly TRBD1 (5 bases). The V end lost 2 bases, the J end lost 2 bases, and 12 bases lay between the germline ends. The CDR3 totals 15 residues. The V gene's germline CDR1 is MNHNY and CDR2 SVGAGI (reference sequence). CDR3 sequence (DNA): TGTGCCAGCAGTTACGGGGGAGGGACTAACACTGAAGCTTTCTTT. This sequence encodes CASSYGGGTNTEAFF.

This clone was recorded many times. The V call is TRBV5-1, the J call TRBJ1-2; no clear D gene. Deletions cut 0 bases from V and 4 bases from J, with 7 bases between. CDR1 SGHRS and CDR2 YFSETQ come from the germline V gene. There are 13 residues in the CDR3. The CDR3 spells CASSLAPGYGYTF. DNA of the CDR3: TGCGCCAGCAGCTTGGCACCAGGCTATGGCTACACCTTC.

V usage is TRBV30 and J usage is TRBJ2-2, with D perhaps TRBD2 (5 bases). This CDR3 comprises 15 residues. The germline V gene encodes CDR1 GTSNPN and CDR2 SVGIG (reference sequence). Trimming shortened V by 0 bases and J by 0 bases, and 8 bases separated the two germline ends. The CDR3 spells CAWSVAGANTGELFF. Written as DNA, the CDR3 is TGTGCCTGGAGTGTGGCGGGCGCGAACACCGGGGAGCTGTTTTTT.

The V and J genes are TRBV28 and TRBJ1-4, with D possibly matching TRBD1 (5 bases). The V and J ends lost 6 bases and 6 bases respectively, with 23 bases between them. Germline CDR1 is MDHEN and CDR2 is SYDVKM. The CDR3 spans 17 residues. CDR3 nucleotides: TGTGCCAGCAGACCCCGGGGTTGGGGGAGGTATGATGAAAAACTGTTTTTT. Translation: CASRPRGWGRYDEKLFF.

This sequence joins TRBV9 and TRBJ1-4; 9 bases map to TRBD1. V dropped 8 bases and J dropped 7; count of bases not matched to a gene: 12. The CDR3 is 15 amino acids. Germline assignment: CDR1 SGDLS and CDR2 YYNGEE. CDR3 in amino acids: CARSIAGTGSEKLFF. CDR3 nucleotides: TGTGCCAGAAGCATAGCCGGGACAGGGAGTGAAAAACTGTTTTTT.

Within the sample, this clone is medium-sized (0.01 to 0.1%). The chain combines TRBV6-1 with TRBJ1-2, with 8 bases fitting TRBD1. Germline CDR1 is MNHNS and CDR2 is SASEGT. The CDR3 is 15 amino acids. V lost 5 bases and J lost 7; bases outside the gene matches: 12. CDR3 sequence (DNA): TGTGCCAGCAGTAGAAGTTTGACAGGGGAGATTGGCTACACCTTC. Amino acid sequence: CASSRSLTGEIGYTF.

The CDR3 sequence: CASSLAPGTGGYTNTGELFF. The CDR3 DNA is TGCGCCAGCAGCTTGGCCCCGGGTACAGGGGGATACACGAACACCGGGGAGCTGTTTTTT. The V call is TRBV5-1, the J call TRBJ2-2; 8 bases map to TRBD1. The germline gives CDR1 SGHRS, CDR2 YFSETQ. The V gene end was trimmed by 0 bases and the J gene end by 0 bases; junction bases not matched to a gene: 13. The CDR3 has 20 amino acids.

This clone has ten or more counts. The CDR3 nucleotides read TGTGCCAGCAGTGAAACGTCGGAACTAGCGGGAGGGCCGAGAACCGGGGAGCTGTTTTTT. This sequence encodes CASSETSELAGGPRTGELFF. The V gene is TRBV6-1, the J gene TRBJ2-2; 13 bases are a match to TRBD2. The junction had 14 bases not matched to a gene; V was cut back by 2 bases and J by 5 bases. The CDR3 sequence is 20 residues long. Per the germline V gene, CDR1 is MNHNS and CDR2 is SASEGT.

CDR3 DNA sequence: TGTGCCAGCAGTACCGGGATAGGGGGTGCGAGCACTGAAGCTTTCTTT. Amino acid sequence: CASSTGIGGASTEAFF. V usage is TRBV27 and J usage is TRBJ1-1, with a weak D call TRBD1 (6 bases). Trimming took 5 bases from V and 4 from J, leaving 20 bases between them. Germline assignment: CDR1 MNHEY and CDR2 SMNVEV (reference sequence). The CDR3 has 16 amino acids.

By share of the sample, this clone is medium-sized. The rearrangement uses TRBV12-3 or TRBV12-4 and TRBJ1-2, with a tentative D call TRBD1 (5 bases). The CDR3 spans 16 residues. The germline V and J ends were trimmed by 0 bases and 8 bases, with 19 bases remaining between them. The CDR3 is CASSLATVWDIGGYTF. The CDR3 region has the DNA TGTGCCAGCAGTTTAGCGACAGTTTGGGATATAGGAGGCTACACCTTC.

In its sample, this clone was seen many times. V gene TRBV20-1 combines with J gene TRBJ2-3, with D perhaps matching TRBD2 (6 bases). Trimming removed 3 bases from V and 2 bases from J, with 15 bases in between. Germline CDR1 reads DFQATT; CDR2 reads SNEGSKA (reference sequence). The CDR3 is 15 residues long. The CDR3 nucleotides are TGCAGTGCTAGGTCCGTGCGGACTAACACAGATACGCAGTATTTT. Amino acids: CSARSVRTNTDTQYF.

This clone was seen a handful of times. The chain employs TRBV6-1 and TRBJ1-3; a weak D match, TRBD1 (5 bases). CDR3 length: 15 residues. CDR1 is MNHNS, CDR2 SASEGT, per germline. With 2 bases removed from V and 4 bases from J, the gap between germline ends came to 12 bases. CDR3 protein: CASSETPAGGNTIYF. In DNA form, the CDR3 reads TGTGCCAGCAGTGAAACCCCCGCAGGGGGAAACACCATATATTTT.

The rearrangement uses TRBV12-3 or TRBV12-4 and TRBJ2-1; 8 bases agree with TRBD2. The CDR3 loop spans 13 amino acids. J gave up 6 bases and V 3 bases, and 1 base lay outside the gene matches. The CDR3 spells CASSFGRANEQFF. The CDR3 DNA is TGTGCCAGCAGTTTCGGGAGGGCCAATGAGCAGTTCTTC.

The genes are TRBV30 and TRBJ1-5, with a possible D match to TRBD1 (6 bases). V lost 1 base to trimming and J lost 7 bases, with 14 bases between them. Germline assignment: CDR1 GTSNPN and CDR2 SVGIG (reference sequence). The CDR3 spans 14 residues. The CDR3: CAWSAKGTGQPQHF. The DNA for the CDR3 is TGTGCCTGGAGTGCTAAAGGAACAGGGCAGCCCCAGCATTTT.

This clone was seen a handful of times. The rearrangement joins TRBV15 to TRBJ1-1; D uncertain. This CDR3 has 15 residues. CDR1 and CDR2 from the germline V gene are LNHNV and YYDKDF (reference sequence). Between the trimmed V and J ends, which lost 0 bases and 7 bases, there was a span of 15 bases. Written as DNA, the CDR3 is TGTGCCACCAGCAGAGAAGGATTTGGGAACTATGAAGCTTTCTTT. It encodes CATSREGFGNYEAFF.

Details on this clone: The same CDR3 arises from other DNA sequences in this sample as well. The chain employs TRBV7-9 and TRBJ1-6, with D possibly TRBD1 on 5 matching bases. This CDR3 spans 16 amino acids. Germline loops: CDR1 SEHNR, CDR2 FQNEAQ (reference sequence). V was shortened by 3 bases and J by 8 bases, with 17 bases between the two germline ends. The CDR3 bases are TGTGCCAGCAGCTTGGATGGACTGCCCAGGGATTCACCCCTCCACTTT. This encodes CASSLDGLPRDSPLHF.